Below are 9 T cell receptor beta chains sequenced from a single sample in a study of persistence of HIV-infected CD4 T cells. Stimulation used approximately 9.1 ug/mL lysate from CMV-infected fibroblasts. CD40L/CD69 double-negative CD45RO-high memory CD4+ T cells were collected. Antigens for these TCRs are unknown. The immunoSEQ assay was version 4, run in survey mode. Measured with immunoSEQ multiplex PCR; TCRdb has only the in-frame clones, and not every one. The data show fewer than 40,000 clones, about 81% seen once. The sequences come from CD4+ T cells sorted from PBMCs after approximately 19-hour stimulation, collected from a patient who received antiretroviral therapy. These receptors came from an adult woman with HIV who was CMV-seropositive.

This chain joins TRBV28 and TRBJ1-2; D gene unclear. Looked up from germline, CDR1 is MDHEN and CDR2 is SYDVKM. CDR3 size: 12 residues. Trimming cost V 10 bases and J 4 bases, with 13 bases left between them. CDR3 loop: CAINKGGYGYTF. The CDR3 DNA sequence: TGTGCCATCAATAAAGGCGGCTATGGCTACACCTTC.

The genes are TRBV7-9 and TRBJ1-1; D call uncertain. CDR1 and CDR2 (germline): SEHNR, FQNEAQ (reference sequence). This CDR3 spans 15 amino acids. Trimming stripped 4 bases from V and 3 bases from J, with 15 bases between. CDR3 sequence: CASSSILTVDTEAFF. CDR3 nucleotide sequence: TGTGCCAGCAGCTCCATCTTGACGGTAGACACTGAAGCTTTCTTT.

This chain links TRBV5-4 with TRBJ2-7; tentatively, D is TRBD1 or TRBD2 (5 bases each). The CDR3 length is 14 residues. Germline V gene sequence: CDR1 SGHNT, CDR2 YYREEE (reference sequence). Trimming took 3 bases from V and 6 from J, leaving 16 bases between them. The CDR3 sequence is CASSSKGTAGEQYF. DNA of the CDR3: TGTGCCAGCAGCTCTAAAGGGACCGCGGGCGAGCAGTACTTC.

CDR3 bases: TGTGCCACCAGCCCTGCGGGGGAGGGGAACACTGAAGCTTTCTTT. Translated, it gives CATSPAGEGNTEAFF. This chain connects TRBV24-1 to TRBJ1-1, with D maybe TRBD1 (5 bases). Germline values: CDR1 KGHDR, CDR2 SFDVKD. The CDR3 runs 15 residues. Deletions cut 7 bases from V and 1 base from J, with 15 bases between.

The V and J genes are TRBV5-1 and TRBJ1-1, with TRBD1 as a possible D gene (6 bases). From germline, CDR1 is SGHRS and CDR2 YFSETQ. The CDR3 loop spans 13 amino acids. V was clipped by 0 bases and J by 3 bases, with 6 bases between them. CDR3 sequence: CASSLGQDTEAFF. In nucleotides, the CDR3 is TGCGCCAGCAGCTTGGGACAGGACACTGAAGCTTTCTTT.

This clone was counted once. The chain recombines TRBV18 with TRBJ2-3; 11 bases match TRBD2. The V gene end was trimmed by 0 bases and the J gene end by 4 bases; junction bases not matched to a gene: 3. CDR1 and CDR2 (germline): KGHSH, LQKENI. The CDR3 is made up of 16 amino acids. CDR3 bases: TGTGCCAGCTCACCACCGACTAGCGGGAACGCAGATACGCAGTATTTT. Translating it yields CASSPPTSGNADTQYF.

This chain uses TRBV7-8 with TRBJ1-1; D ambiguous. The CDR3 length is 15 residues. V dropped 1 base and J dropped 1 base, with 10 bases sitting between them. Germline-derived CDR1 and CDR2 are SGHVS and FQNEAQ. Here the CDR3 DNA reads TGTGCCAGCAGCTTAGATTTACGGCCGAACACTGAAGCTTTCTTT. Translated: CASSLDLRPNTEAFF.

The chain joins TRBV7-2 to TRBJ2-6; 12 nucleotides match TRBD1. Germline CDR1 and CDR2: SGHTA and FQGNSA. The CDR3 contains 18 residues. The J segment lost 4 bases and the V segment lost 2 bases, leaving 6 bases of the junction unmatched. CDR3 in DNA: TGTGCCAGCAGCTTACGGGGACAGGGGGCGCTGGGGGCCAACGTCCTGACTTTC. Its protein product is CASSLRGQGALGANVLTF.

This clone was detected a few times. The chain employs TRBV15 and TRBJ1-1; D gene unclear. The CDR3 sequence is 13 residues long. Deletions cut 0 bases from V and 7 bases from J, with 9 bases between. Germline V gives CDR1 LNHNV, CDR2 YYDKDF (reference sequence). In DNA form, the CDR3 reads TGTGCCACCAGCAGAGATCTGGGCTTTGAAGCTTTCTTT. Its translation is CATSRDLGFEAFF.